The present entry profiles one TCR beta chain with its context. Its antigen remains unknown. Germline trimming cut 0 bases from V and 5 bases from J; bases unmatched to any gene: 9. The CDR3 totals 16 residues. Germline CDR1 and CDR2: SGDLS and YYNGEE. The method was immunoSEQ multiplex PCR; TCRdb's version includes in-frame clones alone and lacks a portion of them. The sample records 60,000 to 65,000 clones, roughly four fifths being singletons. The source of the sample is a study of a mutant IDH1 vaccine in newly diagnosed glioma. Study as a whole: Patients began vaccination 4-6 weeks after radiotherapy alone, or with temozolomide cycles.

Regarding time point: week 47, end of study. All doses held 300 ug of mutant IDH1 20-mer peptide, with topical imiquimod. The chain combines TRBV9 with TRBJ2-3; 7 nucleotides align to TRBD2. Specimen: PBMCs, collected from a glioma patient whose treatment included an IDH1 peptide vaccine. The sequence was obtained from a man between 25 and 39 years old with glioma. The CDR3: CASSVVGGSPLDTQYF. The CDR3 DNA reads TGTGCCAGCAGCGTAGTCGGGGGGTCCCCCCTAGATACGCAGTATTTT.